The sequence of this TCR beta chain was determined in a study of blood T cell repertoires in COVID-19. In the authors' methods: Reference gene primer amplification gave estimated nucleated cell counts. The assay was immunoSEQ multiplex PCR, and TCRdb's table has in-frame clones only and misses some. V and J calls and clone size follow that table, whereas D and trimming were derived from the DNA. The sample shows 100,000 to 150,000 clones, approximately 90% of them seen only once. The sequencing sample was made of peripheral blood. This clonotype was obtained from a human donor in a cohort sampled during active COVID-19.

The CDR3 spells CASSQDSRTGELFF. As DNA, the CDR3 is TGCGCCAGCAGCCAAGATTCGAGAACCGGGGAGCTGTTTTTT. The genes are TRBV4-1 and TRBJ2-2; no firm D call. V shed 0 bases and J shed 5 bases, with 7 bases lying between them. CDR1 is MGHRA and CDR2 is YSYEKL in the germline V gene. The CDR3 runs to 14 residues.